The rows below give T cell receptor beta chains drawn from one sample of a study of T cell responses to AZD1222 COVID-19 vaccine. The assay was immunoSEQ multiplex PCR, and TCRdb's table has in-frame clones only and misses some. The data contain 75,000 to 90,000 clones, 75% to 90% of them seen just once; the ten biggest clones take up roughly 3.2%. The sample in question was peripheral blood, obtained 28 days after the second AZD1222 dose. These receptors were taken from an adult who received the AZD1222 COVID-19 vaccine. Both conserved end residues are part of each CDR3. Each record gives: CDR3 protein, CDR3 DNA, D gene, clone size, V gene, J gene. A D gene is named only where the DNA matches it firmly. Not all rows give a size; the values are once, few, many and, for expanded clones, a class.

CASGNYGYTF	TGTGCCAGCGGGAACTATGGCTACACCTTC	-	-	TRBV28	TRBJ1-2
CASSFVSQTNYGYTF	TGTGCCAGCAGCTTCGTCAGCCAAACTAACTATGGCTACACCTTC	-	-	TRBV7-2	TRBJ1-2
CASSRGLAEAFF	TGTGCCAGTAGTCGGGGGTTGGCTGAAGCTTTCTTT	-	-	TRBV19	TRBJ1-1
CASSGLALGEQYF	TGTGCCAGTAGCGGACTGGCCTTGGGGGAGCAGTACTTC	-	-	TRBV19	TRBJ2-7
CASSPRDRADTQYF	TGTGCCAGCTCACCACGAGACAGGGCAGATACGCAGTATTTT	TRBD1	-	TRBV18	TRBJ2-3
CASSIGQGPGYTF	TGTGCCAGTAGTATAGGACAGGGGCCTGGCTACACCTTC	TRBD1	-	TRBV19	TRBJ1-2
CASSGQESSYEQYF	TGTGCCAGCTCTGGACAGGAGAGCTCCTACGAGCAGTACTTC	TRBD1	few	TRBV2	TRBJ2-7
CASSPRLAGSQETQYF	TGTGCCAGCTCACCACGGCTAGCGGGGAGCCAAGAGACCCAGTACTTC	TRBD2	-	TRBV18	TRBJ2-5
CASSGTGRSSYEQYF	TGTGCCAGCAGCGGGACAGGGCGGAGCTCCTACGAGCAGTACTTC	TRBD1	-	TRBV11-2	TRBJ2-7
CASSDSSGRETQYF	TGTGCCAGCTCAGACAGCTCGGGTCGGGAGACCCAGTACTTC	-	-	TRBV27	TRBJ2-5
CATSSLLNQPQHF	TGTGCCACCAGCAGTCTGCTAAATCAGCCCCAGCATTTT	-	-	TRBV15	TRBJ1-5
CASRSRGLGTGHLNIQYF	TGTGCCAGTAGATCAAGAGGGTTGGGGACAGGGCACCTGAACATTCAGTACTTC	TRBD1	-	TRBV19	TRBJ2-4